This entry is about one T cell receptor beta chain. The antigen is not known. The germline CDR1 and CDR2 sequences are SGHRS and YFSETQ. This CDR3 is built from 15 residues. The V end was cut by 4 bases, the J end by 2 bases, with 16 bases between. The data derive from a study of cytomegalovirus exposure and HLA in healthy donors. Findings of the study overall: The authors excluded some V segments, including TRBV6-2 and TRBV6-3, as indistinguishable.

Amplification used 60 Vbeta primers and 13 Jbeta primers. Some clones are missing from TCRdb's copy, which holds only in-frame ones; the method was immunoSEQ multiplex PCR. The table shows 150,000 to 200,000 clones, with around 68% occurring only once. Sequencing input: PBMCs. The sequence came from a middle-aged man in good health and CMV-seronegative. This chain links TRBV5-1 with TRBJ2-7, with TRBD1 as a possible D gene (6 bases). The CDR3 loop is CASSVTSGVPYEQYF. The CDR3 bases are TGCGCCAGCAGCGTTACTTCAGGGGTCCCCTACGAGCAGTACTTC.